These 9 T cell receptor beta chains came from one sample sequenced in a study of T cell repertoires in cytomegalovirus infection. Each CDR3 protein is one row after TCRdb ran MiXCR on the reads. Of around 58,000 distinct CDR3 sequences listed, roughly a fifth are singletons. These TCRs are of unknown antigen specificity. The sample was CD8+ T cells from cultured PBMCs, taken from culture after CMV antigen stimulation. The receptors derive from a human donor in good health (CMV status not recorded). Some clones in this sample may be carry-over from other donors' samples.

This chain joins TRBV7-2 and TRBJ2-5; perhaps TRBD2 as D (6 bases). Germline loops: CDR1 SGHTA, CDR2 FQGNSA. CDR3 size: 15 residues. The V gene lost 6 bases and the J gene lost 2 bases, with 16 bases spanning the gap. The DNA of the CDR3 is TGTGCCAGCAGTCCCTTGGGGGGTTTACAAGAGACCCAGTACTTC. This translates into CASSPLGGLQETQYF.

The chain has TRBV10-3 and TRBJ2-3; possible D gene TRBD2, 6 bases. The V end was cut by 1 base, the J end by 2 bases, with 10 bases between. Germline loops: CDR1 ENHRY, CDR2 SYGVKD. The length of the CDR3 is 15 residues. DNA for the CDR3: TGTGCCATCAGTGAGTTGGGGGGTTCCACAGATACGCAGTATTTT. The encoded protein is CAISELGGSTDTQYF.

This sequence joins TRBV10-3 and TRBJ1-1; D is ambiguous. Germline CDR1 reads ENHRY; CDR2 reads SYGVKD. Trimming pared 3 bases from V and 4 bases from J, leaving 15 bases between. The CDR3 is 15 residues long. The CDR3 nucleotides are TGTGCCATCAGTGATTCTCGTTTGGGTTCCACTGAAGCTTTCTTT. Translating gives CAISDSRLGSTEAFF.

The rearrangement uses TRBV19 and TRBJ1-2; D unclear. This CDR3 comprises 13 residues. V was cut by 6 bases and J by 8 bases, with 16 bases left in between. Germline V lookup: CDR1 LNHDA, CDR2 SQIVND (reference sequence). In nucleotides, the CDR3 is TGTGCCAGTAGACCCGGCCAGCTGGGGGGCTACACCTTC. Amino acids: CASRPGQLGGYTF.

J is TRBJ1-5 and V is TRBV27, with D perhaps TRBD1 (6 bases). This CDR3 is built from 17 residues. Germline CDR1 is MNHEY and CDR2 is SMNVEV (reference sequence). V was trimmed by 10 bases and J by 4 bases, leaving 26 bases between them. Here the CDR3 reads CATSLGGTRQRNQPQHF. CDR3 nucleotides: TGTGCCACATCACTGGGGGGCACACGTCAAAGAAATCAGCCCCAGCATTTT.

This clonotype was seen only a few times. The J gene is TRBJ1-6, the V gene TRBV7-8, with TRBD1 matching over 7 bases. V gave up 5 bases and J gave up 4 bases; unmatched junction bases: 14. CDR3 length: 18 residues. Germline V gene data show CDR1 as SGHVS and CDR2 as FQNEAQ. In nucleotides, the CDR3 is TGTGCCAGCAGCCCAGCTATTGGGACAGAAACGTATAATTCACCCCTCCACTTT. Its protein is CASSPAIGTETYNSPLHF.

The rearrangement uses TRBV29-1 and TRBJ1-1; perhaps TRBD1 as D (5 bases). CDR3 length: 13 residues. Trimming stripped 0 bases from V and 1 base from J, with 6 bases between. Germline CDR1 and CDR2: SQVTM and ANQGSEA. CDR3 nucleotide sequence: TGCAGCGTTGAAGATAGGGGGAACACTGAAGCTTTCTTT. Encoded protein: CSVEDRGNTEAFF. The variable domain in full, completed from reference TRBV29-1 and TRBJ1-1, reads SAVISQKPSRDICQRGTSLTIQCQVDSQVTMMFWYRQQPGQSLTLIATANQGSEATYESGFVIDKFPISRPNLTFSTLTVSNMSPEDSSIYLCSVEDRGNTEAFFGQGTRLTVV.

The chain links TRBV4-1 to TRBJ1-2; D is ambiguous. V was cut by 1 base and J by 4 bases, with 7 bases left in between. The CDR3 is 13 amino acids. Per germline, CDR1 MGHRA and CDR2 YSYEKL. The CDR3 nucleotides are TGCGCCAGCAGCCAAGGCGGAGGCTATGGCTACACCTTC. The encoded protein is CASSQGGGYGYTF.

This clonotype has a handful of counts. The chain couples TRBV7-6 to TRBJ1-4; D remains unclear. The germline gives CDR1 SGHVS, CDR2 FNYEAQ. This CDR3 spans 15 amino acids. V lost 4 bases, J lost 8 bases, and 17 bases lay in between. The CDR3 reads CASSSPTVATEKLFF. Here the CDR3 DNA reads TGTGCCAGCAGCTCCCCTACCGTGGCTACCGAAAAACTGTTTTTT.